This T cell receptor beta chain was recovered during a study of cytomegalovirus exposure and HLA in healthy donors. These donors were members of the roughly 130-subject validation cohort, a group separate from the approximately 680-subject first cohort. Worth noting for this clone: As yet, its antigen is unknown. Other nucleotide sequences from this sample produce the same CDR3.

The repertoire was sequenced with immunoSEQ multiplex PCR; TCRdb's copy has only in-frame clones and lacks some. The repertoire includes fewer than 250,000 clones, around 90% of them detected once, and approximately 2% sits in the top ten. CDR3 length: 14 residues. Between the trimmed V and J ends, which lost 0 bases and 4 bases, there was a span of 9 bases. Germline CDR1 reads LNHNV; CDR2 reads YYDKDF (reference sequence). General study findings and limits: Reports described diagnosis of cytomegalovirus status by the classifier as highly specific and sensitive. Within the approximately 110 validation repertoires, first-cohort TCR clusters tended to co-occur, according to a later analysis.

The specimen sequenced was PBMCs. This chain connects TRBV15 to TRBJ1-2; no firm D call. This TCR derives from a woman between 18 and 29 years old in good health and CMV-seropositive. CDR3 amino acids: CATSRDRTVYGYTF. DNA for the CDR3: TGTGCCACCAGCAGAGATCGAACAGTCTATGGCTACACCTTC.